The clone carrying this T cell receptor (beta chain) was recorded many times. The data originate from a study of memory CD4+ T cells and cytomegalovirus serostatus. Original handling: Out-of-frame sequences were removed, leaving 2 million to 2.5 million distinct TCRbeta sequences. The data were produced by immunoSEQ multiplex PCR, yet TCRdb's version contains in-frame clones alone and is incomplete. V and J calls plus clone size are reproduced from that table; the DNA served to infer D and trimming. The table lists some 45,000 clones, approximately 74% of them singletons. Single viable CD3+CD4+CD8-CD45RO+ cells were sorted as the memory CD4+ T cells. V lost 3 bases to trimming and J lost 3 bases, with 20 bases between them. The CDR3 covers 18 residues. Per the germline V gene, CDR1 is SGHAT and CDR2 is FQDESV (reference sequence).

The sequencing input was memory CD4+ T cells from blood. The J gene is TRBJ2-2, the V gene TRBV11-1; possibly TRBD1 for D (5 bases). The source of this sequence is an adult in good health and CMV-seropositive. The CDR3 DNA sequence: TGTGCCAGCAGCTTTTTATATTCAGGGAATTCGGACACCGGGGAGCTGTTTTTT. Protein product: CASSFLYSGNSDTGELFF.